One sample yielded the 2 T cell receptor beta chains listed below, sequenced in a study of blood T cell repertoires in COVID-19. Repertoires were generated with immunoSEQ multiplex PCR, while TCRdb's copy carries only in-frame clones and drops some. The data show about 430,000 clones, with around nine tenths seen just once and roughly 1.4% held by the top ten. Material: PBMCs or T cells enriched from blood (not recorded which). These receptors all stem from a woman aged 18-29 years who had been exposed to COVID-19.

This clone was picked up a small number of times. The gene calls are TRBV18 and TRBJ2-2; 8 bases map to TRBD1. Per germline, CDR1 KGHSH and CDR2 LQKENI. Trimming removed 3 bases from V and 7 bases from J; junction bases left unmatched: 1. CDR3 size: 13 residues. The CDR3 loop is CASSPTGDGELFF. For the CDR3, the DNA is TGTGCCAGCTCACCGACAGGGGACGGGGAGCTGTTTTTT. Looking up the rest from reference TRBV18 and TRBJ2-2 gives the full variable domain: NAGVMQNPRHLVRRRGQEARLRCSPMKGHSHVYWYRQLPEEGLKFMVYLQKENIIDESGMPKERFSAEFPKEGPSILRIQQVVRGDSAAYFCASSPTGDGELFFGEGSRLTVL.

This clone showed up just a few times. The V and J genes are TRBV30 and TRBJ2-7; 7 bases are a match to TRBD1. Germline CDR1 reads GTSNPN; CDR2 reads SVGIG (reference sequence). CDR3 size: 13 residues. Trimming at V came to 3 bases and at J to 3 bases, leaving 5 bases not matched to a gene. The CDR3: CAWSRGQFYEQYF. DNA for the CDR3: TGTGCCTGGAGCCGGGGACAGTTCTACGAGCAGTACTTC.